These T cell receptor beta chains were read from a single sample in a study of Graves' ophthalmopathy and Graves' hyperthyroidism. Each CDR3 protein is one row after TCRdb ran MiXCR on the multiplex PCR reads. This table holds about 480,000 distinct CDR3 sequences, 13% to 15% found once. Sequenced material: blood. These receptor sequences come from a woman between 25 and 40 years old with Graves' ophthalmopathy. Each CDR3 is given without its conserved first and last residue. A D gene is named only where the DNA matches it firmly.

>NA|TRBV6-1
ASSEGGLDTEAF
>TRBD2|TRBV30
AWATSGRGTGELF
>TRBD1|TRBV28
ASSGQGNQPQH
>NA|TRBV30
AWTWWGSGETQY
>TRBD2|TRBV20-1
SAISSSSGSAREQY
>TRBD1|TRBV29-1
SVGQRNYGYT
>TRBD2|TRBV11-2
ASSGGLAGTHTGELF
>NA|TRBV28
ASSGLGGGQETQY
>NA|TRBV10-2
ASGGPYEQY
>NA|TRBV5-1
ASSPEVNNYGYT
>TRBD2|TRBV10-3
AISESRLAGRNTGELC
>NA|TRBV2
ASSVSMGLGQPQH
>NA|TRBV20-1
SARDLESITGGYT
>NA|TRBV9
ANSVDLSPAETQY
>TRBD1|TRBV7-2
ASSLRQGSTEAF